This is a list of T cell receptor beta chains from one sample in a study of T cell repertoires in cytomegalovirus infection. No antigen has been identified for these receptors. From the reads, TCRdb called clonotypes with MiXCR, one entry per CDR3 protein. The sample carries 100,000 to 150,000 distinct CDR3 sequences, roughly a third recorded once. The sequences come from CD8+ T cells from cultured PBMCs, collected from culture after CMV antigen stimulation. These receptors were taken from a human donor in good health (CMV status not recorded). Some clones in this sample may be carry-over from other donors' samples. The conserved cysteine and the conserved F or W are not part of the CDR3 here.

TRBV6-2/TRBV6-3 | ASSYTRLYEQY
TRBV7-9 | ASSLVLGAREKLF
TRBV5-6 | ASRNPRALYNEQF
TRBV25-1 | ASSVRSGELF
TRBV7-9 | ASSDRGEETQY
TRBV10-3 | AIRGQSPGELF
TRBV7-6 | ASSPGPGTGYHEQY
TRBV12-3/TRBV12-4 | ASSSMGGLSYNSPLH
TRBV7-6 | ASSLVSPRSGELF
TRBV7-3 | ASSLTAEHSYNEQF
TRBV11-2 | ASSLIDGGSSYEQY
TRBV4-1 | ASRGFGANVLT
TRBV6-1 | ASSEAGGPQGFVEQY
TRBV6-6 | ASSSREQGNEQF
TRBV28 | ASSLTSAGIIQY
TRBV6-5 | ASSYSRDEGSNQPQH
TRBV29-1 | SVVFVLLAGDSYNEQF
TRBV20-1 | SARDLGQGLVPVYGYT
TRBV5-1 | ASSLRGDPNEQF
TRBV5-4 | ASSWTDTGELF
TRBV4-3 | ASSHRSLAGGSTGELF
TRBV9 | ASSPPGRMNTEAF
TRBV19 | ASRQDPGELF
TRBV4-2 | ASSQDRGEIRGYT
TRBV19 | ASSMGQRLFTGELF
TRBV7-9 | ASSWWQKDYEQY
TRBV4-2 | ASSPVAGDYSEAF